These T cell receptor beta chains were read from a single sample in a study of blood T cell repertoires in COVID-19. Using immunoSEQ multiplex PCR, the repertoire was profiled, and TCRdb retains in-frame clones only, with some absent. Of tens of thousands of clones in the sample, roughly nine tenths are singletons; the top ten hold more than 8%. The source material was peripheral blood. Receptors originate from a man between 45 and 60 years old with active COVID-19. The CDR3 runs from the conserved cysteine through the conserved F or W. D genes are given only for firm matches. A clone size is listed for some rows: how often the clone was seen (once, few, many), or a class if it is expanded.

D gene: -; V gene: TRBV6-5; J gene: TRBJ1-1; clone size: -; CDR3 protein: CASSLRVVTEAFF; CDR3 DNA: TGTGCCAGCAGTCTCAGGGTGGTCACTGAAGCTTTCTTT
D gene: TRBD2; V gene: TRBV6-5; J gene: TRBJ2-7; clone size: -; CDR3 protein: CASKPGLASDEQYF; CDR3 DNA: TGTGCCAGCAAACCGGGACTAGCGTCCGACGAGCAGTACTTC
D gene: -; V gene: TRBV5-4; J gene: TRBJ2-5; clone size: -; CDR3 protein: CASSGTTQGKTQYF; CDR3 DNA: TGTGCCAGCAGCGGGACGACCCAGGGGAAGACCCAGTACTTC
D gene: TRBD2; V gene: TRBV7-2; J gene: TRBJ2-3; clone size: -; CDR3 protein: CASSLEGTRGATQYF; CDR3 DNA: TGTGCCAGCAGCTTAGAAGGGACTAGGGGTGCTACGCAGTATTTT
D gene: -; V gene: TRBV27; J gene: TRBJ2-7; clone size: -; CDR3 protein: CASSLIPSSSSYEQYF; CDR3 DNA: TGTGCCAGCAGTTTAATCCCGAGTTCTAGCTCCTACGAGCAGTACTTC
D gene: TRBD1; V gene: TRBV2; J gene: TRBJ1-6; clone size: -; CDR3 protein: CASGDRVPSYNSPLHF; CDR3 DNA: TGTGCCAGCGGCGACAGGGTTCCCTCCTATAATTCACCCCTCCACTTT
D gene: TRBD2; V gene: TRBV10-3; J gene: TRBJ2-1; clone size: -; CDR3 protein: CAITPSSGGASNEQFF; CDR3 DNA: TGTGCCATCACCCCCTCTAGCGGGGGGGCCTCCAATGAGCAGTTCTTC
D gene: -; V gene: TRBV5-1; J gene: TRBJ1-5; clone size: -; CDR3 protein: CASSPGQFNQPQHF; CDR3 DNA: TGCGCCAGCAGCCCAGGACAGTTCAATCAGCCCCAGCATTTT
D gene: -; V gene: TRBV27; J gene: TRBJ1-2; clone size: -; CDR3 protein: CASTTNAGAGGYTF; CDR3 DNA: TGTGCCAGCACGACCAATGCGGGGGCTGGCGGCTACACCTTC
D gene: -; V gene: TRBV4-3; J gene: TRBJ1-1; clone size: few; CDR3 protein: CASSQEGADTEAFF; CDR3 DNA: TGCGCCAGCAGCCAAGAAGGGGCGGACACTGAAGCTTTCTTT
D gene: -; V gene: TRBV21-1; J gene: TRBJ2-7; clone size: -; CDR3 protein: CASSKAHRSYEQYF; CDR3 DNA: TGTGCCAGCAGCAAAGCGCACAGAAGTTACGAGCAGTACTTC
D gene: TRBD1; V gene: TRBV19; J gene: TRBJ2-7; clone size: -; CDR3 protein: CASSIRQGLYEQYF; CDR3 DNA: TGTGCCAGTAGTATTCGACAGGGCCTCTACGAGCAGTACTTC
D gene: -; V gene: TRBV7-2; J gene: TRBJ1-2; clone size: -; CDR3 protein: CASSLLLSGRDGYTF; CDR3 DNA: TGTGCCAGCAGCTTACTCTTATCTGGGAGAGATGGCTACACCTTC
D gene: -; V gene: TRBV6-5; J gene: TRBJ1-1; clone size: -; CDR3 protein: CASSYDPGTEAFF; CDR3 DNA: TGTGCCAGCAGTTACGATCCAGGGACTGAAGCTTTCTTT
D gene: TRBD2; V gene: TRBV2; J gene: TRBJ2-3; clone size: few; CDR3 protein: CASSALAGGYDTQYF; CDR3 DNA: TGTGCCAGCAGTGCCCTAGCGGGGGGGTATGATACGCAGTATTTT
D gene: -; V gene: TRBV7-8; J gene: TRBJ2-1; clone size: once; CDR3 protein: CASNQGFRIFNEQFF; CDR3 DNA: TGTGCCAGCAACCAGGGTTTTAGAATTTTTAATGAGCAGTTCTTC
D gene: -; V gene: TRBV6-6; J gene: TRBJ2-7; clone size: -; CDR3 protein: CASSYTGTDEQYF; CDR3 DNA: TGTGCCAGCAGTTACACAGGGACGGACGAGCAGTACTTC
D gene: -; V gene: TRBV2; J gene: TRBJ1-2; clone size: -; CDR3 protein: CASRATGSGGYTF; CDR3 DNA: TGTGCCAGCAGAGCTACAGGGTCGGGTGGCTACACCTTC
D gene: TRBD2; V gene: TRBV7-9; J gene: TRBJ2-7; clone size: -; CDR3 protein: CASSFGAGDYEQYF; CDR3 DNA: TGTGCCAGCAGCTTTGGGGCGGGGGACTACGAGCAGTACTTC
D gene: -; V gene: TRBV2; J gene: TRBJ2-3; clone size: -; CDR3 protein: CASSAGYTDTQYF; CDR3 DNA: TGTGCCAGCAGTGCGGGGTACACAGATACGCAGTATTTT
D gene: -; V gene: TRBV11-2; J gene: TRBJ2-1; clone size: -; CDR3 protein: CASSRLFSPRFDEQFF; CDR3 DNA: TGTGCCAGCAGCCGGTTGTTTTCCCCTCGTTTTGATGAGCAGTTCTTC
D gene: TRBD1; V gene: TRBV7-8; J gene: TRBJ1-6; clone size: -; CDR3 protein: CASSVGQYNSPLHF; CDR3 DNA: TGTGCCAGCAGCGTGGGACAGTATAATTCACCCCTCCACTTT
D gene: -; V gene: TRBV11-2; J gene: TRBJ2-3; clone size: -; CDR3 protein: CASSLDGLALDTQYF; CDR3 DNA: TGTGCCAGCAGCTTAGACGGGCTAGCGCTAGATACGCAGTATTTT
D gene: TRBD1; V gene: TRBV9; J gene: TRBJ1-2; clone size: -; CDR3 protein: CASSGGQGNLRDYGYTF; CDR3 DNA: TGTGCCAGCAGCGGCGGACAGGGGAACCTTCGGGATTATGGCTACACCTTC
D gene: TRBD1; V gene: TRBV6-5; J gene: TRBJ1-5; clone size: -; CDR3 protein: CASSLDRGQPQHF; CDR3 DNA: TGTGCCAGCAGTCTAGACAGGGGCCAGCCCCAGCATTTT